The 27 T cell receptor beta chains reported below all come from one sample, sequenced in a study of T cells in Graves' hyperthyroidism and ophthalmopathy. RNA transcripts were the template for amplifying TCR beta CDR3 regions. First-round RT-PCR with HTBI primers amplified the TCR CDR3 region. TCRdb passed the multiplex PCR reads through MiXCR, listing each CDR3 protein once. The table lists about 290,000 distinct CDR3 sequences, roughly 15% of them singletons. The sequenced sample was blood. The receptors here all came from a woman between 50 and 59 years old with Graves' hyperthyroidism that later progressed to Graves' ophthalmopathy.

This clonotype was found many times. The CDR3 protein is CASSSGTGLNTDTQYF. The CDR3 DNA follows: TGCGCCAGCAGCTCCGGGACAGGGCTGAACACAGATACGCAGTATTTT. The rearrangement links TRBV5-1 to TRBJ2-3; 9 bases fit TRBD1. The CDR3 length is 16 residues. CDR1 SGHRS and CDR2 YFSETQ come from the germline V gene. V lost 3 bases and J lost 2; bases outside the gene matches: 7.

The gene calls are TRBV19 and TRBJ2-7; maybe TRBD1 (6 bases). This CDR3 region has 15 residues. Trimming shortened V by 5 bases and J by 3 bases, and 17 bases separated the two germline ends. In germline, CDR1 is LNHDA, CDR2 SQIVND (reference sequence). The CDR3 loop is CASSPFAGAGYEQYF. The CDR3 DNA is TGTGCCAGTAGTCCCTTTGCAGGGGCGGGCTACGAGCAGTACTTC. The whole variable domain, remainder taken from reference TRBV19 and TRBJ2-7, is DGGITQSPKYLFRKEGQNVTLSCEQNLNHDAMYWYRQDPGQGLRLIYYSQIVNDFQKGDIAEGYSVSREKKESFPLTVTSAQKNPTAFYLCASSPFAGAGYEQYFGPGTRLTVT.

This clonotype showed up just a few times. This chain uses TRBV19 with TRBJ1-5; D is undetermined. The germline gives CDR1 LNHDA, CDR2 SQIVND (reference sequence). The germline V and J ends were trimmed by 2 bases and 3 bases, with 14 bases remaining between them. The CDR3 contains 16 residues. The CDR3 spells CASSIRLTEPNQPQHF. CDR3 bases: TGTGCCAGTAGTATAAGGTTAACGGAGCCCAATCAGCCCCAGCATTTT.

This clonotype was seen at least ten times. V gene TRBV7-9 combines with J gene TRBJ2-5, with D possibly matching TRBD2 (5 bases). The ends were cut back, 5 bases at V and 3 bases at J, with 16 bases in the middle. In germline, CDR1 is SEHNR, CDR2 FQNEAQ (reference sequence). The CDR3 runs 15 residues. The CDR3 DNA follows: TGTGCCAGCAGCCCAAGGGTAGCGCCCGAAGAGACCCAGTACTTC. This sequence encodes CASSPRVAPEETQYF.

This clonotype showed up many times. The J gene is TRBJ1-5, the V gene TRBV28, with 7 nucleotides matching TRBD1. The V gene's germline CDR1 is MDHEN and CDR2 SYDVKM. V lost 6 bases, J lost 6 bases, and 8 bases stayed unmatched. CDR3 length: 14 amino acids. The CDR3 sequence is CASSSRQGVQPQHF. The CDR3 DNA reads TGTGCCAGCAGCAGCCGACAGGGCGTTCAGCCCCAGCATTTT.

This clonotype has ten or more counts. V is TRBV20-1 and J is TRBJ1-2, with D maybe TRBD1 (5 bases). This CDR3 has 13 residues. The germline CDR1 and CDR2 sequences are DFQATT and SNEGSKA (reference sequence). Trimming removed 6 bases at V and 0 bases at J, with 11 bases between. CDR3 nucleotide sequence: TGCAGTGCGGTAGAGACAGCTAACTATGGCTACACCTTC. Amino acid sequence: CSAVETANYGYTF.

This chain connects TRBV20-1 to TRBJ2-7; D gene uncertain. V was cut by 0 bases and J by 0 bases, with 18 bases left in between. Germline CDR1 and CDR2: DFQATT and SNEGSKA (reference sequence). The CDR3 loop spans 17 amino acids. The CDR3 DNA reads TGCAGTGCTAGAGATTACCTCCGGACGACCCTCTCCTACGAGCAGTACTTC. Encoded protein: CSARDYLRTTLSYEQYF.

This clonotype showed up many times. The chain couples TRBV9 to TRBJ2-3, with D perhaps TRBD1 (5 bases). The V gene's germline CDR1 is SGDLS and CDR2 YYNGEE. CDR3 size: 17 residues. V lost 2 bases and J lost 1, with 17 bases in between. The CDR3 DNA follows: TGTGCCAGCAGCGTCACCGGGCCGACAGTAGGCACAGATACGCAGTATTTT. It yields the protein CASSVTGPTVGTDTQYF.

The chain uses TRBV15 and TRBJ1-1, with a possible D match to TRBD1 (5 bases). Trimming removed 1 base from V and 5 bases from J, with 17 bases in between. Germline V gene data show CDR1 as LNHNV and CDR2 as YYDKDF (reference sequence). This CDR3 spans 16 amino acids. The CDR3 sequence: CATSRGDRAPVTEAFF. Here the CDR3 DNA reads TGTGCCACCAGCAGAGGGGACCGGGCCCCGGTTACTGAAGCTTTCTTT.

This clonotype was seen many times. V and J are TRBV6-1 and TRBJ2-5; TRBD1 matches 8 bases. Germline V gene sequence: CDR1 MNHNS, CDR2 SASEGT. With V trimmed by 5 bases and J by 5 bases, 10 bases remained unmatched. The CDR3 is 15 residues long. This chain's CDR3 is CASSFVQGGIETQYF. DNA for the CDR3: TGTGCCAGCAGTTTTGTACAGGGGGGAATCGAGACCCAGTACTTC.

V is TRBV4-1 and J is TRBJ1-4; 9 positions match TRBD1. The CDR3 has 15 residues. Trimming removed 4 bases from V and 6 bases from J; junction bases left unmatched: 6. In germline, CDR1 is MGHRA, CDR2 YSYEKL. CDR3 amino acids: CASSRRTGEDEKLFF. CDR3 nucleotides: TGCGCCAGCAGCCGGCGGACAGGGGAGGATGAAAAACTGTTTTTT.

As to this clonotype: The junction departs from germline at one end; a sequencing error may be responsible. The gene calls are TRBV5-1 and TRBJ2-5; D tentatively fits TRBD1 or TRBD2 (5 bases each). Germline V gene sequence: CDR1 SGHRS, CDR2 YFSETQ. This CDR3 has 14 residues. The CDR3 DNA is TGCGCCGGCAGCTTGGTGGGACCTGGAGAGACCCAGTACTTC. It specifies CAGSLVGPGETQYF.

The rearrangement joins TRBV19 to TRBJ1-6; D is perhaps TRBD1 (5 bases). The CDR3 length is 16 residues. Trimming took 5 bases from V and 0 from J, leaving 11 bases between them. Germline CDR1 reads LNHDA; CDR2 reads SQIVND (reference sequence). In DNA, the CDR3 is TGTGCCAGTAGTGTTCGACAGAGCTCCTATAATTCACCCCTCCACTTT. Translating it yields CASSVRQSSYNSPLHF.

This clonotype was seen a few times. The V gene is TRBV5-4, the J gene TRBJ1-2; a possible D gene is TRBD1 (5 bases). V dropped 0 bases and J dropped 3 bases, with 15 bases sitting between them. The CDR3 has 16 residues. In germline, CDR1 is SGHNT, CDR2 YYREEE (reference sequence). The DNA for the CDR3 is TGTGCCAGCAGCTTGGGTGGGGGAAGTCACGACTATGGCTACACCTTC. The encoded protein is CASSLGGGSHDYGYTF.

This clonotype showed up many times. The chain employs TRBV28 and TRBJ2-4, with 8 positions matching TRBD1. Germline-derived CDR1 and CDR2 are MDHEN and SYDVKM. There are 14 residues in the CDR3. Trimming removed 5 bases from V and 7 bases from J; junction bases left unmatched: 7. This CDR3 reads CASSEQGGYNIQYF. The CDR3 coding sequence is TGTGCCAGCAGTGAACAGGGGGGATATAACATTCAGTACTTC.

In this sample, this clonotype turned up many times. This chain uses TRBV20-1 with TRBJ2-7; 11 nucleotides agree with TRBD2. V lost 3 bases, J lost 6 bases, and 7 bases stayed unmatched. This CDR3 region has 14 residues. Germline-derived CDR1 and CDR2 are DFQATT and SNEGSKA (reference sequence). Written as DNA, the CDR3 is TGCAGTGCTAGGTTGACTAGCGGGGTGGGCGAGCAGTACTTC. Translated, it gives CSARLTSGVGEQYF.

This chain connects TRBV14 to TRBJ2-7; 12 bases match TRBD2. Germline trimming cut 4 bases from V and 6 bases from J; bases unmatched to any gene: 4. The CDR3 has 14 amino acids. Germline V gene lookup returns CDR1 SGHDN and CDR2 FVKESK. CDR3: CASSRGGLAGEQYF. CDR3 nucleotides: TGTGCCAGCAGCCGGGGGGGACTAGCGGGCGAGCAGTACTTC.

This clonotype has ten or more counts. The V gene is TRBV5-1, the J gene TRBJ2-1; TRBD2 matches at 10 bases. Germline V lookup: CDR1 SGHRS, CDR2 YFSETQ. Trimming at V came to 4 bases and at J to 1 base, leaving 2 bases not matched to a gene. The length of the CDR3 is 15 residues. In DNA, the CDR3 is TGCGCCAGCAGCATACTAGCGGGATCCTACAATGAGCAGTTCTTC. Amino acid sequence: CASSILAGSYNEQFF. The full variable domain, completed using reference TRBV5-1 and TRBJ2-1, is KAGVTQTPRYLIKTRGQQVTLSCSPISGHRSVSWYQQTPGQGLQFLFEYFSETQRNKGNFPGRFSGRQFSNSRSEMNVSTLELGDSALYLCASSILAGSYNEQFFGPGTRLTVL.

This clonotype was detected ten times or more. The rearrangement uses TRBV9 and TRBJ2-1; TRBD1 is a possible D gene (6 bases). Per the germline V gene, CDR1 is SGDLS and CDR2 is YYNGEE. The V and J ends lost 2 bases and 5 bases respectively, with 14 bases between them. The CDR3 covers 15 residues. CDR3: CASSVSPGVNNEQFF. The CDR3 nucleotides read TGTGCCAGCAGCGTCAGCCCAGGGGTGAACAATGAGCAGTTCTTC.

This clonotype was detected many times. The chain couples TRBV11-2 to TRBJ2-2; tentatively, D is TRBD1 or TRBD2 (5 bases each). The CDR3 has 17 residues. The V end lost 1 base, the J end lost 0 bases, and 12 bases lay between the germline ends. Germline V CDR1 and CDR2: SGHAT, FQNNGV. CDR3 DNA: TGTGCCAGCAGCTTAGGGACATGGACTCCGAACACCGGGGAGCTGTTTTTT. It encodes CASSLGTWTPNTGELFF.

This clonotype was found many times. V is TRBV4-1 and J is TRBJ2-1, with TRBD2 identical over 13 bases. The V segment lost 4 bases and the J segment 4 bases; nucleotides outside the gene matches: 7. Germline values: CDR1 MGHRA, CDR2 YSYEKL. The CDR3 runs to 17 residues. The CDR3 DNA is TGCGCCAGCAGCCTCCGGACTAGCGGGAGCCGGTACAATGAGCAGTTCTTC. This sequence encodes CASSLRTSGSRYNEQFF.

This clonotype occurred many times. The gene calls are TRBV10-3 and TRBJ2-1, with TRBD2 matching over 9 bases. From germline, CDR1 is ENHRY and CDR2 SYGVKD. The ends lost 0 bases at V and 5 bases at J; junction bases unmatched: 8. The CDR3 has 17 residues. CDR3 sequence: CAISESRRSGRNNEQFF. The CDR3, as DNA: TGTGCCATCAGTGAGTCGCGCCGGAGCGGGAGGAACAATGAGCAGTTCTTC.

This clonotype was detected a few times. This sequence joins TRBV5-1 and TRBJ2-3; TRBD2 matches at 10 bases. CDR1 SGHRS and CDR2 YFSETQ come from the germline V gene. The CDR3 extends over 16 amino acids. The V segment lost 4 bases and the J segment 5 bases; nucleotides outside the gene matches: 10. The CDR3 region is CASSRRTSGNGDTQYF. DNA for the CDR3: TGCGCCAGCAGCCGAAGAACTAGCGGGAATGGAGATACGCAGTATTTT.

The V call is TRBV6-1, the J call TRBJ2-2; no definite D call. The V gene lost 6 bases and the J gene lost 8 bases, with 19 bases spanning the gap. Germline V gene lookup returns CDR1 MNHNS and CDR2 SASEGT. The CDR3 has 15 amino acids. Here the CDR3 reads CASSGKGRLLGELFF. The CDR3 DNA reads TGTGCCAGCAGCGGAAAGGGTAGACTTCTGGGGGAGCTGTTTTTT.

This clonotype has ten or more counts. This chain joins TRBV2 and TRBJ2-7; 12 bases match TRBD1. The CDR3 extends over 14 amino acids. V gave up 5 bases and J gave up 5 bases; unmatched junction bases: 4. From germline, CDR1 is SNHLY and CDR2 FYNNEI. This chain's CDR3 is CASSKGQGADEQYF. DNA for the CDR3: TGTGCCAGCAGTAAGGGACAGGGGGCTGACGAGCAGTACTTC.

This clonotype showed up just once. This may be a read error, as it is one base from a much larger clone. The gene calls are TRBV28 and TRBJ2-7; 8 bases map to TRBD2. CDR3 length: 16 residues. Germline CDR1 and CDR2: MDHEN and SYDVKM. Germline trimming cut 5 bases from V and 4 bases from J; bases unmatched to any gene: 13. The chain's CDR3 is CASSDSRASGRYEQYF. CDR3 nucleotides: TGTGCCAGCAGTGATTCCAGAGCGAGCGGGAGATACGAGCAGTACTTC.

Ten or more counts support this clonotype. The chain combines TRBV5-1 with TRBJ2-7; D is uncertain. Germline-derived CDR1 and CDR2 are SGHRS and YFSETQ. Trimming stripped 5 bases from V and 2 bases from J, with 14 bases between. This CDR3 region has 14 residues. CDR3 amino acids: CASRPSDVPYEQYF. CDR3 nucleotide sequence: TGCGCCAGCAGACCCAGTGACGTTCCCTACGAGCAGTACTTC.